The 9 T cell receptor beta chains listed next were all sequenced from one sample in a study of T cell repertoires in cytomegalovirus infection. No antigen is known for these receptors. TCRdb reprocessed the reads via MiXCR and lists one record per CDR3 protein. The top ten hold around 13% of the sample, which has 750,000 to 950,000 distinct CDR3 sequences, about 28% seen once. The material sequenced was cultured CD8+ T cells from PBMCs, taken from culture after CMV antigen stimulation. All receptors come from a human donor in good health (CMV status not recorded). Some clones in this sample may be carry-over from other donors' samples.

V is TRBV18 and J is TRBJ2-7; no reliable D call. From germline, CDR1 is KGHSH and CDR2 LQKENI. CDR3 length: 15 amino acids. V was trimmed by 6 bases and J by 2 bases, leaving 17 bases between them. CDR3: CASSRPPDGTYEQYF. For the CDR3, the DNA is TGTGCCAGCTCTCGTCCCCCGGACGGAACCTACGAGCAGTACTTC.

Many counts were recorded for this clonotype. The chain combines TRBV4-3 with TRBJ2-3; TRBD2 aligns across 7 bases. V lost 1 base and J lost 8; bases outside the gene matches: 9. The CDR3 sequence is 15 residues long. The germline V gene encodes CDR1 LGHNA and CDR2 YSLEER. CDR3: CASSQGGGEGATQYF. DNA of the CDR3: TGCGCCAGCAGCCAAGGGGGGGGAGAAGGGGCTACGCAGTATTTT.

Only one count was recorded for this clonotype. The chain links TRBV19 to TRBJ1-5, with 9 bases aligning to TRBD1. Germline V gives CDR1 LNHDA, CDR2 SQIVND (reference sequence). This CDR3 has 17 amino acids. The V and J ends lost 4 bases and 1 base, in that order; junction bases with no gene match: 8. CDR3 region: CASSNTGGAGSNQPQHF. DNA of the CDR3: TGTGCCAGTAGTAACACAGGGGGCGCGGGAAGCAATCAGCCCCAGCATTTT.

The V call is TRBV9, the J call TRBJ2-1; 7 bases align to TRBD2. Germline CDR1 reads SGDLS; CDR2 reads YYNGEE. The V segment lost 3 bases and the J segment 4 bases; nucleotides outside the gene matches: 10. The CDR3 runs to 16 residues. The CDR3 reads CASSETVTGGYNEQFF. In DNA, the CDR3 is TGTGCCAGCAGCGAGACGGTCACCGGGGGGTACAATGAGCAGTTCTTC. Full variable domain (missing parts from reference TRBV9 and TRBJ2-1): DSGVTQTPKHLITATGQRVTLRCSPRSGDLSVYWYQQSLDQGLQFLIQYYNGEERAKGNILERFSAQQFPDLHSELNLSSLELGDSALYFCASSETVTGGYNEQFFGPGTRLTVL.

This clonotype was detected many times. The V and J genes are TRBV28 and TRBJ1-2; D unclear. Trimming cost V 2 bases and J 4 bases, with 11 bases left between them. This CDR3 spans 14 amino acids. Germline CDR1 and CDR2: MDHEN and SYDVKM. This CDR3 is CASSLRSIGYGYTF. The CDR3 coding sequence is TGTGCCAGCAGTTTAAGATCTATCGGCTATGGCTACACCTTC.

The rearrangement links TRBV5-1 to TRBJ2-2, with D possibly TRBD2 on 5 matching bases. The germline V and J ends were trimmed by 4 bases and 3 bases, with 16 bases remaining between them. This CDR3 is 16 amino acids long. Germline V gene data show CDR1 as SGHRS and CDR2 as YFSETQ. CDR3 sequence (DNA): TGCGCCAGCAGCCCTATAGATGCGAGGGACACCGGGGAGCTGTTTTTT. It translates to CASSPIDARDTGELFF.

CDR3 sequence: CASRPGQGSNEQFF. The CDR3, as DNA: TGCGCCAGCAGGCCCGGACAGGGTAGCAATGAGCAGTTCTTC. This chain joins TRBV5-1 and TRBJ2-1, with 8 bases fitting TRBD1. V shed 5 bases and J 6 bases; nucleotides not matched to a gene: 7. The germline V gene has CDR1 SGHRS and CDR2 YFSETQ. This CDR3 spans 14 amino acids.

V is TRBV12-3 or TRBV12-4 and J is TRBJ2-3; no firm D call. CDR3 length: 14 residues. V lost 3 bases, J lost 3 bases, and 10 bases lay in between. CDR3 loop: CASSLLAKTDTQYF. CDR3 nucleotides: TGTGCCAGCAGTTTGTTGGCAAAAACAGATACGCAGTATTTT.

This clonotype was picked up many times. The rearrangement joins TRBV7-9 to TRBJ2-3; no firm D call. Germline-derived CDR1 and CDR2 are SEHNR and FQNEAQ (reference sequence). This CDR3 spans 16 amino acids. Trimming cost V 5 bases and J 0 bases, with 15 bases left between them. In nucleotides, the CDR3 is TGTGCCAGCAGCGACCGGACGTATACTAGCACAGATACGCAGTATTTT. Translating it yields CASSDRTYTSTDTQYF.